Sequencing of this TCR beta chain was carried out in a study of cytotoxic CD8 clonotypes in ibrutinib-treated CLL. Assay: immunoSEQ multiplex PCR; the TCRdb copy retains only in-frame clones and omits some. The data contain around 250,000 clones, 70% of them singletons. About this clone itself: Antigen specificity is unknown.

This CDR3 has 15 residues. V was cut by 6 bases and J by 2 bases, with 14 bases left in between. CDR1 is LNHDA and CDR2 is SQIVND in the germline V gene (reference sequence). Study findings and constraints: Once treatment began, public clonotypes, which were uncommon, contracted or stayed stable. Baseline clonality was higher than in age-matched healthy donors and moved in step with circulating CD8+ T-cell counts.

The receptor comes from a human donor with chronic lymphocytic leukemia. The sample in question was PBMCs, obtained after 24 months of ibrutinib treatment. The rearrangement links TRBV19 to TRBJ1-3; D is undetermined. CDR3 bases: TGTGCCAGTAGGAGAAAGGGCAGGACTGGAAACACCATATATTTT. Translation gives CASRRKGRTGNTIYF.